This is a list of T cell receptor beta chains from one sample in a study of OX40 agonist ivuxolimab in advanced cancers. Repertoires were generated with immunoSEQ multiplex PCR, while TCRdb's copy carries only in-frame clones and drops some. This sample has 45,000 to 60,000 clones; 90% occur once, and the top ten carry approximately 5%. The specimen comprised CD4+ or CD8+ T cells sorted from blood, sampled in a trial of the OX40 agonist ivuxolimab. Receptors were obtained from an adult with an advanced solid tumor such as melanoma, head and neck, liver or kidney cancer. CDR3s include the opening cysteine and the closing phenylalanine or tryptophan.

J gene: TRBJ1-5; CDR3 length: 15; V gene: TRBV7-9; CDR3 protein: CASSLGGDRGQPQHF
J gene: TRBJ2-7; CDR3 length: 18; V gene: TRBV2; CDR3 protein: CASSAPRTSGGPAYEQYF
J gene: TRBJ1-3; CDR3 length: 18; V gene: TRBV9; CDR3 protein: CASSVVDGQGRSGNTIYF
J gene: TRBJ2-6; CDR3 length: 16; V gene: TRBV18; CDR3 protein: CASSPAGASGANVLTF
J gene: TRBJ1-6; CDR3 length: 14; V gene: TRBV28; CDR3 protein: CASTLGTVVSPLHF
J gene: TRBJ1-2; CDR3 length: 14; V gene: TRBV6-1; CDR3 protein: CASSEGFINYGYTF
J gene: TRBJ1-4; CDR3 length: 16; V gene: TRBV19; CDR3 protein: CASTHLPGQGAEKLFF
J gene: TRBJ2-2; CDR3 length: 16; V gene: TRBV30; CDR3 protein: CAWSPRTGRGTGELFF
J gene: TRBJ1-5; CDR3 length: 15; V gene: TRBV2; CDR3 protein: CASSERWGGHQPQHF
J gene: TRBJ2-5; CDR3 length: 11; V gene: TRBV25-1; CDR3 protein: CASSELNDQYF
J gene: TRBJ2-5; CDR3 length: 14; V gene: TRBV2; CDR3 protein: CASSFPGVQETQYF
J gene: TRBJ1-2; CDR3 length: 13; V gene: TRBV2; CDR3 protein: CASSRQAGYGYTF
J gene: TRBJ1-2; CDR3 length: 16; V gene: TRBV6-5; CDR3 protein: CASSYGLGAGNYGYTF
J gene: TRBJ1-6; CDR3 length: 13; V gene: TRBV7-9; CDR3 protein: CASSSTGDSPLHF
J gene: TRBJ1-5; CDR3 length: 15; V gene: TRBV28; CDR3 protein: CASSSAAPTDQPQHF
J gene: TRBJ1-2; CDR3 length: 13; V gene: TRBV10-3; CDR3 protein: CAISEGQGGGYTF